One and the same sample provided the 32 T cell receptor beta chains below, sequenced in a study of regulatory T cells in long-lasting Graves disease. Time point meaning: newly diagnosed GD, antithyroid drugs for less than 3 months. The TCR library was made from RNA extracted from PBMCs. CDR3 regions were amplified by Arm-PCR using iRepertoire HTBI primers to build TCR beta libraries. Via MiXCR, TCRdb re-called the multiplex PCR reads, giving one row per CDR3 protein. The data show about 440,000 distinct CDR3 sequences, with 15% to 20% seen just once and about 10% held by the top ten. Separately, the same data were catalogued under a study of T cells in Graves' hyperthyroidism and ophthalmopathy.

Source: peripheral blood mononuclear cells (PBMCs), taken at new diagnosis, from a patient treated with antithyroid drugs. These receptors were obtained from a woman under 40 with Graves disease.

This chain joins TRBV27 and TRBJ2-7; TRBD1 or TRBD2 may be the D gene (5 bases each). The V gene's germline CDR1 is MNHEY and CDR2 SMNVEV (reference sequence). The CDR3 is made up of 14 amino acids. With 4 bases removed from V and 5 bases from J, the gap between germline ends came to 15 bases. CDR3: CASSSSGTAHEQYF. The CDR3 DNA follows: TGTGCCAGCAGTTCTTCCGGGACCGCCCACGAGCAGTACTTC.

The table lists this clonotype with many counts. The rearrangement links TRBV28 to TRBJ2-7; TRBD2 might be the D (6 bases). The V end lost 7 bases, the J end lost 2 bases, and 12 bases lay between the germline ends. The germline V gene has CDR1 MDHEN and CDR2 SYDVKM. The CDR3 consists of 13 residues. CDR3 residues: CASKVGGAYEQYF. In DNA form, the CDR3 reads TGTGCCAGCAAGGTGGGAGGTGCCTACGAGCAGTACTTC.

This clonotype was seen a few times. J is TRBJ2-1 and V is TRBV20-1, with TRBD2 identical over 8 bases. Germline CDR1 DFQATT, CDR2 SNEGSKA (reference sequence). The CDR3 sequence is 13 residues long. Unmatched junction bases numbered 6, after V lost 3 bases and J lost 8 bases. CDR3 residues: CSASGRATYEQFF. DNA for the CDR3: TGCAGTGCTAGCGGGAGGGCCACATATGAGCAGTTCTTC.

The chain couples TRBV7-9 to TRBJ2-1; 11 nucleotides agree with TRBD2. Germline V CDR1 and CDR2: SEHNR, FQNEAQ (reference sequence). The trim removed 5 bases at V and 3 bases at J, leaving 3 bases unmatched. This CDR3 has 15 amino acids. Here the CDR3 reads CASSILAGDYNEQFF. Written as DNA, the CDR3 is TGTGCCAGCAGCATACTAGCGGGAGACTACAATGAGCAGTTCTTC. The full variable domain, in which reference TRBV7-9 and TRBJ2-1 provide the parts outside the CDR3, is DTGVSQNPRHKITKRGQNVTFRCDPISEHNRLYWYRQTLGQGPEFLTYFQNEAQLEKSRLLSDRFSAERPKGSFSTLEIQRTEQGDSAMYLCASSILAGDYNEQFFGPGTRLTVL.

The V call is TRBV27, the J call TRBJ2-4; D may be TRBD1 (5 bases). Germline loops: CDR1 MNHEY, CDR2 SMNVEV (reference sequence). The CDR3 loop spans 16 amino acids. Trimming took 3 bases from V and 3 from J, leaving 15 bases between them. The CDR3 DNA reads TGTGCCAGCAGTTTCGGTAGGGGCTTAGACAAAAACATTCAGTACTTC. Its protein is CASSFGRGLDKNIQYF.

This clonotype was observed many times. The V and J genes are TRBV20-1 and TRBJ1-2, with D perhaps TRBD1 (5 bases). From germline, CDR1 is DFQATT and CDR2 SNEGSKA (reference sequence). Trimming took 3 bases from V and 8 from J, leaving 13 bases between them. The CDR3 is made up of 12 amino acids. The CDR3 protein is CSARDQGRGYTF. The CDR3 DNA reads TGCAGTGCTAGGGATCAGGGAAGGGGCTACACCTTC.

This chain joins TRBV2 and TRBJ2-5, with unresolved D. The V gene lost 4 bases and the J gene lost 4 bases, with 10 bases spanning the gap. This CDR3 has 13 residues. Germline lookup yields CDR1 SNHLY and CDR2 FYNNEI. CDR3 region: CASSARVRETQYF. The CDR3 nucleotides read TGTGCCAGCAGTGCGAGAGTACGAGAGACCCAGTACTTC.

Worth noting for this clonotype: It may be a read error: a sequence one base away is much more abundant. This chain links TRBV27 with TRBJ2-5; TRBD1 agrees at 8 bases. Germline V lookup: CDR1 MNHEY, CDR2 SMNVEV (reference sequence). This CDR3 is built from 20 residues. V was clipped by 5 bases and J by 11 bases; unmatched bases: 31. The CDR3 region is CASSSQSTGAFHSSYNEQYF. The CDR3 coding sequence is TGTGCCAGCAGTAGCCAATCGACAGGGGCCTTCCACTCGTCCTACAATGAGCAGTACTTC.

CDR3 sequence: CASSPGTRGEQYF. The CDR3 DNA is TGTGCCAGCAGCCCCGGGACGAGAGGCGAGCAGTACTTC. The chain is built from TRBV7-9 and TRBJ2-7; either TRBD1 or TRBD2 may supply D (5 bases each). V lost 5 bases and J lost 6, with 14 bases in between. This CDR3 has 13 amino acids. Looked up from germline, CDR1 is SEHNR and CDR2 is FQNEAQ (reference sequence).

In the case of this clonotype: Likely a read error: the CDR3 ends without its conserved phenylalanine or tryptophan. The genes are TRBV20-1 and TRBJ1-1; D unclear. This CDR3 has 13 amino acids. V was clipped by 2 bases and J by 0 bases, with 7 bases between them. The germline V gene has CDR1 DFQATT and CDR2 SNEGSKA (reference sequence). The CDR3 DNA follows: TGCAGTGCTAGAAGCAGTCTGAACACTGAAGCTTTCTCT. Translated, it gives CSARSSLNTEAFS.

This clonotype showed up many times. The V call is TRBV28, the J call TRBJ2-7; 7 bases are shared with TRBD1. The CDR3 is 14 amino acids. V lost 6 bases, J lost 5 bases, and 10 bases stayed unmatched. CDR1 is MDHEN, CDR2 SYDVKM, per germline. CDR3 region: CASSSRQGIHEQYF. The CDR3 DNA reads TGTGCCAGCAGCAGCCGACAGGGCATCCACGAGCAGTACTTC.

J is TRBJ1-5 and V is TRBV12-3 or TRBV12-4, with 11 bases matching TRBD1. V lost 6 bases and J lost 7; bases outside the gene matches: 14. There are 17 residues in the CDR3. DNA of the CDR3: TGTGCCAGCAGCCCGCGGTATCCGGGACAGGGGGGGCAGCCCCAGCATTTT. Translating it yields CASSPRYPGQGGQPQHF.

This clonotype was detected many times. The CDR3 nucleotides are TGCAGTGCTAGAGAAGGCCGCGGGAGCTCCTACAATGAGCAGTTCTTC. Translation gives CSAREGRGSSYNEQFF. This chain uses TRBV20-1 with TRBJ2-1, with 7 bases matching TRBD2. The CDR3 length is 16 residues. The ends lost 0 bases at V and 0 bases at J; junction bases unmatched: 5. CDR1 and CDR2 from the germline V gene are DFQATT and SNEGSKA (reference sequence).

This clonotype has a handful of counts. V and J are TRBV4-1 and TRBJ2-7; D remains ambiguous. Germline CDR1 reads MGHRA; CDR2 reads YSYEKL. The CDR3 consists of 13 residues. Trimming removed 6 bases at V and 0 bases at J, with 9 bases between. CDR3: CASSPPRSYEQYF. In nucleotides, the CDR3 is TGCGCCAGCAGTCCCCCTCGCTCCTACGAGCAGTACTTC.

Concerning this clonotype itself: A read error is the likely source, as a far larger clone sits one nucleotide away. The genes are TRBV6-5 and TRBJ2-7, with 8 bases aligning to TRBD2. The CDR3 is 15 amino acids. Germline-derived CDR1 and CDR2 are MNHEY and SVGAGI. After removal of 2 bases from V and 5 bases from J, the junction contained 8 bases not matched to a gene. CDR3 bases: TGTGCCAGCAGTTACCCCCAGCGGGAGCACGACGAGCAGTACTTC. This gives the protein CASSYPQREHDEQYF.

The chain links TRBV6-9 to TRBJ2-7, with D possibly being TRBD1 or TRBD2 (5 bases each). The CDR3 runs 14 residues. Trimming took off 4 bases at V and 5 bases at J, with 15 bases between the two ends. Germline V gene sequence: CDR1 MNHGY, CDR2 SVAAGI. CDR3 amino acids: CASSSHSQGHEQYF. CDR3 DNA sequence: TGTGCCAGCAGTTCTCATTCTCAGGGACACGAGCAGTACTTC.

There are many counts of this clonotype. V and J are TRBV30 and TRBJ2-7; perhaps TRBD1 as D (6 bases). The CDR3 has 15 residues. CDR1 GTSNPN and CDR2 SVGIG come from the germline V gene (reference sequence). V was trimmed by 0 bases and J by 0 bases, leaving 12 bases between them. This CDR3 is CAWSVTGTPSYEQYF. CDR3 DNA: TGTGCCTGGAGTGTGACCGGGACACCCTCCTACGAGCAGTACTTC.

Regarding this clonotype: A much larger clone lies a single base off, so this may be a read error. A read error is likely, as this CDR3 ends without the conserved phenylalanine or tryptophan. V gene TRBV28 combines with J gene TRBJ1-1, with 9 bases matching TRBD1. The V gene's germline CDR1 is MDHEN and CDR2 SYDVKM. Unmatched junction bases numbered 6, after V lost 8 bases and J lost 8 bases. The CDR3 runs 12 residues. For the CDR3, the DNA is TGTGCCAGCCAGGAACAGGGGGCCGAAGCTTTCCTT. Its protein product is CASQEQGAEAFL.

The J gene is TRBJ1-5, the V gene TRBV6-1; TRBD1 aligns across 9 bases. The CDR3 consists of 15 residues. Trimming removed 6 bases from V and 5 bases from J; junction bases left unmatched: 8. Per germline, CDR1 MNHNS and CDR2 SASEGT. This CDR3 reads CASSPTGQGHQPQHF. The CDR3 nucleotides read TGTGCCAGCAGCCCTACTGGACAGGGGCATCAGCCCCAGCATTTT.

V gene TRBV3-1 combines with J gene TRBJ2-1; 8 positions match TRBD2. The ends lost 3 bases at V and 6 bases at J; junction bases unmatched: 16. This CDR3 spans 18 amino acids. Per the germline V gene, CDR1 is LGHDT and CDR2 is YNNKEL (reference sequence). Written as DNA, the CDR3 is TGTGCCAGCAGCCACGCAGCGGGAGCGAGGGTGGGGGGCAATGAGCAGTTCTTC. Translated: CASSHAAGARVGGNEQFF.

This clonotype has ten or more counts. This chain uses TRBV12-3 or TRBV12-4 with TRBJ2-1; 8 nucleotides agree with TRBD1. This CDR3 has 15 residues. With V trimmed by 6 bases and J by 3 bases, 7 bases remained unmatched. The CDR3 is CASRLGQGFYNEQFF. The CDR3, as DNA: TGTGCCAGCAGACTCGGACAGGGTTTCTACAATGAGCAGTTCTTC.

The chain has TRBV2 and TRBJ2-7, with D perhaps matching TRBD2 (5 bases). The CDR3 contains 14 residues. The germline gives CDR1 SNHLY, CDR2 FYNNEI. Between the trimmed V and J ends, which lost 2 bases and 0 bases, there was a span of 8 bases. The CDR3 bases are TGTGCCAGCAGTGAACCTGGGAGCTCCTACGAGCAGTACTTC. Its protein is CASSEPGSSYEQYF.

Regarding this clonotype: A much larger clone lies one base from this, so it may be a read error. V and J are TRBV7-9 and TRBJ1-2; 7 bases fit TRBD1. The CDR3 has 15 amino acids. Germline V lookup: CDR1 SEHNR, CDR2 FQNEAQ (reference sequence). The CDR3 spells CVSSPLGAGGYGYTF. DNA of the CDR3: TGTGTCAGCAGCCCCCTGGGGGCAGGGGGCTATGGCTACACCTTC.

About this clonotype itself: Possible read error: a much larger clone is one base away. The chain carries TRBV5-1 and TRBJ1-2; no firm D call. The ends were cut back, 4 bases at V and 4 bases at J, with 26 bases in the middle. Germline CDR1 SGHRS, CDR2 YFSETQ. The CDR3 is made up of 18 amino acids. The CDR3 loop reads CASSPGGQLYPITYGYTF. Here the CDR3 DNA reads TGCGCCAGCAGCCCCGGCGGGCAGCTATACCCCATCACCTATGGCTACACCTTC.

This clonotype was counted ten times or more. This sequence joins TRBV7-9 and TRBJ2-1; 7 nucleotides line up with TRBD2. J lost 7 bases, V lost 6 bases, and 6 bases had no gene match. The CDR3 loop spans 13 amino acids. Germline CDR1 reads SEHNR; CDR2 reads FQNEAQ (reference sequence). For the CDR3, the DNA is TGTGCCAGCAGTTCCGGACTAGGTAATGAGCAGTTCTTC. Its protein is CASSSGLGNEQFF.

This clonotype has a count of ten or more. The chain employs TRBV20-1 and TRBJ2-1, with 7 bases fitting TRBD2. The CDR3 is 16 amino acids. The germline gives CDR1 DFQATT, CDR2 SNEGSKA (reference sequence). Trimming cost V 2 bases and J 2 bases; bases outside gene matches: 9. This chain's CDR3 is CSARPPGGRTYNEQFF. CDR3 bases: TGCAGTGCTAGACCCCCCGGGGGGAGGACCTACAATGAGCAGTTCTTC.

The rearrangement links TRBV4-1 to TRBJ2-6, with D unclear. CDR1 and CDR2 (germline): MGHRA, YSYEKL. V was shortened by 5 bases and J by 0 bases, with 8 bases between the two germline ends. The CDR3 contains 15 residues. The CDR3 coding sequence is TGCGCCAGCAGCTACAATCCCTCTGGGGCCAACGTCCTGACTTTC. It translates to CASSYNPSGANVLTF.

This clonotype was observed a handful of times. The CDR3 nucleotides are TGCGCCAGCAAATCTGTCGGGAGTAATCCAGATACGCAGTATTTT. Its translation is CASKSVGSNPDTQYF. The V gene is TRBV5-1, the J gene TRBJ2-3, with D tentatively TRBD2 (6 bases). Germline V gives CDR1 SGHRS, CDR2 YFSETQ. V was pared by 6 bases and J by 4 bases, with 18 bases between. This CDR3 has 15 amino acids.

A note on this clonotype: A single base is all that separates this from a far larger clone, so a read error is likely. The J gene is TRBJ1-1, the V gene TRBV5-6; no clear D gene. This CDR3 spans 12 amino acids. Germline V CDR1 and CDR2: SGHDT, YYEEEE. V lost 3 bases, J lost 4 bases, and 7 bases lay in between. DNA of the CDR3: TGTGCCAGCAGCTCGTCTAGCACTGAAGCTTTCTTT. Residues: CASSSSSTEAFF.

This clonotype was detected ten times or more. The rearrangement uses TRBV3-1 and TRBJ2-1, with 9 bases aligning to TRBD2. The CDR3 covers 11 residues. Unmatched junction bases numbered 0, after V lost 6 bases and J lost 9 bases. Germline-derived CDR1 and CDR2 are LGHDT and YNNKEL (reference sequence). The CDR3 DNA follows: TGTGCCAGCAGGACTAGCGGTGAGCAGTTCTTC. Translation gives CASRTSGEQFF.

This clonotype was counted at least ten times. The chain employs TRBV20-1 and TRBJ2-1, with D possibly being TRBD1 or TRBD2 (5 bases each). Germline CDR1 DFQATT, CDR2 SNEGSKA (reference sequence). This CDR3 has 12 residues. V was clipped by 6 bases and J by 9 bases, with 15 bases between them. The CDR3, as DNA: TGCAGTGCCGGGACGGTGATCACTGAGCAGTTCTTC. Translation gives CSAGTVITEQFF.

This clonotype was counted ten times or more. The genes are TRBV6-1 and TRBJ1-5; D is unclear. V shed 8 bases and J shed 7 bases, with 9 bases lying between them. Germline V gene data show CDR1 as MNHNS and CDR2 as SASEGT. The CDR3 is 11 residues long. The CDR3 DNA reads TGTGCCAGCGGAGATGGACAGCCCCAGCATTTT. This codes for CASGDGQPQHF.